These 2 T cell receptor beta chains originate from one sample sequenced in a study of cytomegalovirus exposure and HLA in healthy donors. PCR used 60 Vbeta primers and 13 Jbeta primers. Produced via immunoSEQ multiplex PCR; TCRdb's table is partial and in-frame only. Among about 150,000 clones listed, over 65% were seen once. Sequencing was performed on PBMCs. The origin of the receptors is a woman in her 40s in good health and CMV-seronegative.

The rearrangement joins TRBV5-4 to TRBJ2-5, with 8 nucleotides matching TRBD2. Germline V gene sequence: CDR1 SGHNT, CDR2 YYREEE (reference sequence). The CDR3 contains 16 residues. V lost 4 bases and J lost 0; bases outside the gene matches: 8. CDR3 coding DNA: TGTGCCAGCAGCCCACACCAAGCGGGAGACCAAGAGACCCAGTACTTC. Its translation is CASSPHQAGDQETQYF.

The genes are TRBV13 and TRBJ1-1, with a tentative D call TRBD1 (5 bases). V was trimmed by 7 bases and J by 0 bases, leaving 15 bases between them. The CDR3 extends over 15 amino acids. Per the germline V gene, CDR1 is PRHDT and CDR2 is FYEKMQ (reference sequence). CDR3 sequence reads: CASIPRGHLNTEAFF. The CDR3 DNA sequence: TGTGCCAGCATCCCTCGTGGACACCTGAACACTGAAGCTTTCTTT.